This T cell receptor (beta chain) is from a study of cytomegalovirus exposure and HLA in healthy donors. As for the study in general: An early release of data contained approximately 80 million unique TCRs, which came from HLA-typed donors. Study-level results: The study listed approximately 160 cytomegalovirus-associated TCR beta chains. A later analysis found TCR association rates differed by HLA locus, highest for DRB1 and lowest for HLA-C.

A multiplex PCR was run with 60 Vbeta primers and 13 Jbeta primers. Sequencing was performed with immunoSEQ multiplex PCR; in TCRdb, only in-frame clones are kept and a portion is missing. Of 75,000 to 100,000 clones detected, more than 70% appear once; the ten largest clones hold roughly 9.7%. Points on this clone: No antigen is known for it.

The V and J ends lost 4 bases and 6 bases respectively, with 15 bases between them. CDR3 length equals 14 residues. Germline V gene lookup returns CDR1 GTSNPN and CDR2 SVGIG (reference sequence). The chain employs TRBV30 and TRBJ1-4, with TRBD1 as a possible D gene (5 bases). Material: PBMCs. The receptor was derived from a man aged 18-30 years in good health and CMV-seropositive. CDR3 region: CAWTPGQGYEKLFF. The DNA of the CDR3 is TGTGCCTGGACCCCCGGGCAGGGTTATGAAAAACTGTTTTTT.